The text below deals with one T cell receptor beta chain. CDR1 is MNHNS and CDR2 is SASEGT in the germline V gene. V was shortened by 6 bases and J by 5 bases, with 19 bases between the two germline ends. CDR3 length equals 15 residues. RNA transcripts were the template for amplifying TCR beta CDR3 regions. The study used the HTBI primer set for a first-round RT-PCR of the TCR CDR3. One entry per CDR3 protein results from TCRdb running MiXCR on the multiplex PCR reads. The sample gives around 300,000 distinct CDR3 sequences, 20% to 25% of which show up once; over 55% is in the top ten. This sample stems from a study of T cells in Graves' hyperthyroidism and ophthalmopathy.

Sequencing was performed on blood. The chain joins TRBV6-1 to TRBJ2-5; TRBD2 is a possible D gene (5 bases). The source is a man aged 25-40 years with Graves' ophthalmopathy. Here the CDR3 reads CASSTRSYPGETQYF. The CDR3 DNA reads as TGTGCCAGCAGCACTAGGTCTTATCCGGGGGAGACCCAGTACTTC.